Listed below are T cell receptor beta chains from one sample, sequenced in a study of TIL therapy for anti-PD-1-resistant metastatic lung cancer. Clones were read by immunoSEQ multiplex PCR, and TCRdb kept only the in-frame ones, dropping some. The sample shows 45,000 to 75,000 clones, roughly 91% of them seen only once. The sequencing used blood, collected at baseline. The receptors come from a person between 25 and 80 years old with non-small cell lung cancer. Each CDR3 is given with its conserved first and last residue. D genes are given only for firm matches. Size is omitted from some rows. Given values are once, few, many or a class for expanded clones.

clone size,J gene,D gene,V gene,CDR3 DNA,CDR3 protein
-,TRBJ2-2,TRBD1,TRBV5-1,TGCGCCAGCAGCGCCGGACAGGGGGCTGGCACCGGGGAGCTGTTTTTT,CASSAGQGAGTGELFF
once,TRBJ2-7,TRBD2,TRBV6-6,TGTGCCAGCAGTTTTACTAGCGGAAAATACGAGCAGTACTTC,CASSFTSGKYEQYF
-,TRBJ2-2,-,TRBV7-3,TGTGCCAGCAGCAAACAACAGGGAGTGAGCACCGGGGAGCTGTTTTTT,CASSKQQGVSTGELFF
-,TRBJ1-3,-,TRBV6-1,TGTGCCAGCAGTGAATGGGACCGAGGACTGTTAGGAAACACCATATATTTT,CASSEWDRGLLGNTIYF
-,TRBJ2-1,TRBD2,TRBV7-8,TGTGCCAGCAGCTCTGGACTAGCGGGAGAATACAATGAGCAGTTCTTC,CASSSGLAGEYNEQFF
-,TRBJ2-3,TRBD1,TRBV9,TGTGCCAGCAGCGGGGGACAGGGGGCAGATACGCAGTATTTT,CASSGGQGADTQYF
-,TRBJ2-1,-,TRBV28,TGTGCCAGCAGTTTGATGGGGGGACTCAATGAGCAGTTCTTC,CASSLMGGLNEQFF
-,TRBJ1-1,-,TRBV19,TGTGCCAGTAGTAGTTATTCAACAGTAAACACTGAAGCTTTCTTT,CASSSYSTVNTEAFF
-,TRBJ2-7,-,TRBV10-2,TGCGCCAGCAGTGAAGGCGGGTCCTTCTCCAACGAGCAGTACTTC,CASSEGGSFSNEQYF
-,TRBJ1-2,-,TRBV27,TGTGCCAGCAGTCCATTAGGGTCCGTAGATGGCTACACCTTC,CASSPLGSVDGYTF
-,TRBJ1-1,-,TRBV5-1,TGCGCCAGCAGCTTGGCCGAGTCGTGGGGCGTCCCTGAAGCTTTCTTT,CASSLAESWGVPEAFF
-,TRBJ2-1,-,TRBV4-1,TGCGCCAGCAGCCCCAGGGGGGCGGGGGGTTACAATGAGCAGTTCTTC,CASSPRGAGGYNEQFF
-,TRBJ1-6,-,TRBV5-6,TGTGCCAGCAGCTTGGAGACAGTCCGGCGGTCACCCCTCCACTTT,CASSLETVRRSPLHF
-,TRBJ2-3,-,TRBV25-1,TGTGCCAGCAGTGAGGGGAGAGCGGCGAGCACAGATACGCAGTATTTT,CASSEGRAASTDTQYF
-,TRBJ1-2,TRBD1,TRBV27,TGTGCCAGCAGTTTATCGAGTTTGGAGGGGGCGATCTATGGCTACACCTTC,CASSLSSLEGAIYGYTF
-,TRBJ2-3,-,TRBV11-2,TGTGCCAGCAGCTTTACAGATACGCAGTATTTT,CASSFTDTQYF
-,TRBJ2-7,TRBD2,TRBV7-6,TGTGCCAGCAGCTTCGGCGGGGGGGGGCTGGACGAGCAGTACTTC,CASSFGGGGLDEQYF
-,TRBJ1-6,-,TRBV6-5,TGTGCCAGCAGTTTACAGGGATATAATTCACCCCTCCACTTT,CASSLQGYNSPLHF
-,TRBJ1-1,-,TRBV9,TGTGCCAGCAGCGGGGATGGGGCACTCTCGAACACTGAAGCTTTCTTT,CASSGDGALSNTEAFF
-,TRBJ1-2,TRBD1,TRBV6-6,TGTGCCAGCAGAGATCCGGGACAGGGGGCGGATGGCTACACCTTC,CASRDPGQGADGYTF
-,TRBJ2-5,TRBD2,TRBV9,TGTGCCAGCAGTTTGGGACTAGCGGGAGTCACTCAAGAGACCCAGTACTTC,CASSLGLAGVTQETQYF
-,TRBJ2-7,TRBD1,TRBV2,TGTGCCAGCAGCCCCGGGACAGGGGGATCCTACGAGCAGTACTTC,CASSPGTGGSYEQYF
-,TRBJ2-4,-,TRBV14,TGTGCCAGCAGCCAAACTAATTTACACATTCAGTACTTC,CASSQTNLHIQYF
once,TRBJ2-1,TRBD1,TRBV19,TGTGCCAAAGACCGGGACAGGGCCGTCCGGATAGGCAATGAGCAGTTCTTC,CAKDRDRAVRIGNEQFF
few,TRBJ2-7,TRBD1,TRBV28,TGTGCCAGCAGTCCGGACAGGGGCGAGCAGTACTTC,CASSPDRGEQYF
-,TRBJ1-1,-,TRBV3-1/TRBV3-2,TGTGCCAGCAGCGGCACGGGCAGATACACTGAAGCTTTCTTT,CASSGTGRYTEAFF
-,TRBJ2-7,-,TRBV2,TGTGCCAGCAGCCCATTACAGGGTCGGTACTTC,CASSPLQGRYF
-,TRBJ1-1,-,TRBV7-3,TGTGCCAGCAGCTTCGCTTCGGACGCTGAAGCTTTCTTT,CASSFASDAEAFF
-,TRBJ2-7,TRBD1,TRBV28,TGTGCCAGCACCTCGGGACAGGGAGGGTACGAGCAGTACTTC,CASTSGQGGYEQYF
-,TRBJ2-2,-,TRBV29-1,TGCAGCATACTAAGAAGCACCGGGGAGCTGTTTTTT,CSILRSTGELFF
-,TRBJ1-5,-,TRBV5-5,TGTGCCAGCAGGTTGGACATACTAAATCAGCCCCAGCATTTT,CASRLDILNQPQHF
few,TRBJ2-3,-,TRBV19,TGTGCCAGTTCTGTGAGCAACACAGATACGCAGTATTTT,CASSVSNTDTQYF
-,TRBJ1-2,-,TRBV5-6,TGTGCCAGCAGCTCATGGTTGGGAGGCGGCTATGGCTACACCTTC,CASSSWLGGGYGYTF
-,TRBJ2-3,TRBD1,TRBV4-1,TGCGCCAGCAGCCCTAATGAGGGGGCTTACACAGATACGCAGTATTTT,CASSPNEGAYTDTQYF
-,TRBJ2-1,TRBD2,TRBV24-1,TGTGCCACCAGTACTAGCGGGAGGGTTGAGCAGTTCTTC,CATSTSGRVEQFF
-,TRBJ2-1,TRBD2,TRBV4-1,TGCGCCAGCAGCCAACTAAAGCTAGCGGAGTCCGACAATGAGCAGTTCTTC,CASSQLKLAESDNEQFF
-,TRBJ2-1,-,TRBV19,TGTGCCAGTAGTATTGACTACAATGAGCAGTTCTTC,CASSIDYNEQFF
-,TRBJ2-1,TRBD1,TRBV19,TGTGCCAGTATGCGAGAGGGGACAGCCTACAATGAGCAGTTCTTC,CASMREGTAYNEQFF
-,TRBJ2-3,-,TRBV7-2,TGTGCCAGCAGCTCGCCGGGGACGGAGGGGGATACGCAGTATTTT,CASSSPGTEGDTQYF
-,TRBJ1-2,-,TRBV5-5,TGTGCCAGCAGCTTGACGTTGGGGGACTATGGCTACACCTTC,CASSLTLGDYGYTF